Listed below are T cell receptor beta chains from one sample, sequenced in a study of CD4 T cells in relation to SARS-CoV-2 and coronaviruses. TCRdb's copy holds only in-frame clones and misses some; the assay was immunoSEQ multiplex PCR. This table has tens of thousands of clones, about 80% appearing once. No antigen has been identified for these receptors. The specimen sequenced was memory CD4+ T cells from PBMCs, cultured in vitro. The receptors here all came from an adult with COVID-19. CDR3s include the opening cysteine and the closing phenylalanine or tryptophan. Each record gives: V gene, CDR3 protein.

v_gene: TRBV19; CDR3aa: CASSTNQGAYEQYF
v_gene: TRBV4-1; CDR3aa: CASSLPGLAGGGQETQYF
v_gene: TRBV6-2/TRBV6-3; CDR3aa: CASSYGLVTGPGTQYF
v_gene: TRBV5-1; CDR3aa: CASSLAGLAGGPGELFF
v_gene: TRBV5-1; CDR3aa: CASSLAADTGELFF
v_gene: TRBV29-1; CDR3aa: CSGNWEADTQYF
v_gene: TRBV4-2; CDR3aa: CASSLGTGNVNYGYTF
v_gene: TRBV7-9; CDR3aa: CASSHRDKREKLFF
v_gene: TRBV27; CDR3aa: CASSLNLPRLMNSPLHF
v_gene: TRBV15; CDR3aa: CATSISRANTEAFF
v_gene: TRBV28; CDR3aa: CASSLLRDREGRLSNYEQYF
v_gene: TRBV4-3; CDR3aa: CASSQNRATYEQYF
v_gene: TRBV11-2; CDR3aa: CASSATSGSGELFF
v_gene: TRBV5-1; CDR3aa: CASSLAGDIAKNIQYF
v_gene: TRBV18; CDR3aa: CASSPLRLPYEQYF
v_gene: TRBV18; CDR3aa: CASSPPAGADTQYF
v_gene: TRBV27; CDR3aa: CASKGLAGPYEQYF
v_gene: TRBV19; CDR3aa: CASSRNTGELFF
v_gene: TRBV19; CDR3aa: CASKGRGTGELFF
v_gene: TRBV15; CDR3aa: CATSSPLSAQETQYF
v_gene: TRBV6-4; CDR3aa: CASSADRADTQYF
v_gene: TRBV4-1; CDR3aa: CASRTMRGSYEQYF
v_gene: TRBV28; CDR3aa: CASTTPETVPYGYTF
v_gene: TRBV7-2; CDR3aa: CASSSETSGRAGETQYF